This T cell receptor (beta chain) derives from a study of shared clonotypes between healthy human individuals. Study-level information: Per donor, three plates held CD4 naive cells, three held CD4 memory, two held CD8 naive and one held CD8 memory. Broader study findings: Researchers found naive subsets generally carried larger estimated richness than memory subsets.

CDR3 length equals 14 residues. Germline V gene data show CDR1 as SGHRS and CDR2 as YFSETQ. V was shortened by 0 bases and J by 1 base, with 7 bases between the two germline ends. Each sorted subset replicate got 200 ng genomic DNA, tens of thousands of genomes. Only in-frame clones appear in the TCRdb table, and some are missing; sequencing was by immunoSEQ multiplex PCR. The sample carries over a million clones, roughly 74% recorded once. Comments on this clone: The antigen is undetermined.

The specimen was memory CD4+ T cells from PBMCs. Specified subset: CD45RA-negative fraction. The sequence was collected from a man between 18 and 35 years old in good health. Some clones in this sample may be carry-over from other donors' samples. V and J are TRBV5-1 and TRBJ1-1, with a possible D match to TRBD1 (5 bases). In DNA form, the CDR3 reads TGCGCCAGCAGCTTGGCCAGGGAGAACACTGAAGCTTTCTTT. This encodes CASSLARENTEAFF.